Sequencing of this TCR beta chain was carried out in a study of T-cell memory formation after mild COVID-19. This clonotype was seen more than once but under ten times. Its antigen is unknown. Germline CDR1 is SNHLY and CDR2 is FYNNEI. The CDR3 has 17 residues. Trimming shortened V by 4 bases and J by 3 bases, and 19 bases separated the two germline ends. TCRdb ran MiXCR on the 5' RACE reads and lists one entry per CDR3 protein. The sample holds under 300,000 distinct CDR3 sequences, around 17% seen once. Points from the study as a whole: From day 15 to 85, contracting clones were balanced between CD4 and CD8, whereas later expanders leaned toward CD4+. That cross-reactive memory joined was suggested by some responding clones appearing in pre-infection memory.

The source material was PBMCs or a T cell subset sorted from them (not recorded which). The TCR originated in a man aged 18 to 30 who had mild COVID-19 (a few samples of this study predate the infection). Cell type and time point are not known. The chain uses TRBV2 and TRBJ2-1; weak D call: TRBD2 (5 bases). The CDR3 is CASSVRARPNYYNEQFF. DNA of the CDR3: TGTGCCAGCAGTGTGAGGGCCCGGCCCAACTACTACAATGAGCAGTTCTTC.